Listed here is a single T cell receptor (beta chain). This may be a read error: a much more frequent sequence differs by one nucleotide. CDR1 SGHRS and CDR2 YFSETQ come from the germline V gene. There are 15 residues in the CDR3. Each CDR3 protein gets one entry after TCRdb re-called the reads with MiXCR. The sample yields 450,000 to 600,000 distinct CDR3 sequences, approximately 10% seen once. These data originate in a study of T cell repertoires in cytomegalovirus infection. This TCR derives from a human donor in good health (CMV status not recorded). Some clones in this sample may be carry-over from other donors' samples. The rearrangement links TRBV5-1 to TRBJ1-3, with D possibly TRBD1 on 6 matching bases. Sequences were obtained from PBMCs. CDR3 loop: CASSLQQGSGNTINF. DNA for the CDR3: TGCGCCAGCAGCTTACAACAGGGTTCCGGAAACACCATAAATTTT.